One sample yielded the 26 T cell receptor beta chains listed below, sequenced in a study of multiple sclerosis patients with progressive multifocal leukoencephalopathy. The time point was: roughly 13 months of natalizumab therapy. The data were produced by immunoSEQ multiplex PCR, yet TCRdb's version contains in-frame clones alone and is incomplete. Among under 30,000 clones listed, 90% were seen once. The input for sequencing was PBMCs, taken from a patient treated with natalizumab. All receptors come from a human donor with multiple sclerosis.

In its sample, this clone was seen once. The V call is TRBV9, the J call TRBJ2-1, with D possibly TRBD2 on 5 matching bases. There are 15 residues in the CDR3. V was pared by 6 bases and J by 7 bases, with 20 bases between. Germline CDR1 is SGDLS and CDR2 is YYNGEE. In nucleotides, the CDR3 is TGTGCCAGCACCCCTTGGGGAGCGGCGATAAATGAGCAGTTCTTC. Translating gives CASTPWGAAINEQFF.

This rearrangement joins TRBV25-1 to TRBJ1-6, with D hard to call. This CDR3 has 14 amino acids. Trimming shortened V by 8 bases and J by 9 bases, and 17 bases separated the two germline ends. Germline values: CDR1 MGHDK, CDR2 SYGVNS. CDR3 nucleotides: TGTGCCAGCGCCTCTAGAGACGCGGGTTCACCCCTCCACTTT. Protein product: CASASRDAGSPLHF.

The chain combines TRBV4-1 with TRBJ1-2; D is undetermined. Germline lookup yields CDR1 MGHRA and CDR2 YSYEKL. CDR3 length: 16 residues. Trimming stripped 0 bases from V and 8 bases from J, with 19 bases between. The CDR3 loop is CASSQDSVQTSRGYTF. The CDR3 nucleotides are TGCGCCAGCAGCCAAGATTCAGTCCAGACCTCTAGGGGCTACACCTTC.

Concerning this clone: The junction differs from germline at one of its ends, possibly a read error. V and J are TRBV2 and TRBJ2-2; D is tentatively TRBD1 or TRBD2 (6 bases each). This CDR3 spans 14 amino acids. Germline assignment: CDR1 SNHLY and CDR2 FYNNEI. CDR3 DNA: TGTGCCAGCATTGTGGGGGGCCAACACCGGGGAGCTGTTTTT. It encodes CASIVGGQHRGAVF.

V usage is TRBV19 and J usage is TRBJ2-3; 11 bases are shared with TRBD2. V lost 5 bases and J lost 2; bases outside the gene matches: 6. There are 16 residues in the CDR3. Germline CDR1 LNHDA, CDR2 SQIVND (reference sequence). CDR3 residues: CASSRLAGGPTDTQYF. DNA of the CDR3: TGTGCCAGTAGTCGATTAGCGGGGGGGCCCACAGATACGCAGTATTTT.

This chain joins TRBV27 and TRBJ2-7; D might be TRBD1 or TRBD2, each matching 5 bases. The CDR3 is 15 amino acids. From germline, CDR1 is MNHEY and CDR2 SMNVEV (reference sequence). Trimming removed 3 bases from V and 0 bases from J, with 12 bases in between. CDR3: CASSFRWGSSYEQYF. In DNA form, the CDR3 reads TGTGCCAGCAGTTTTAGATGGGGGAGCTCCTACGAGCAGTACTTC.

The rearrangement joins TRBV19 to TRBJ1-2; no clear D. V lost 4 bases to trimming and J lost 4 bases, with 16 bases between them. The V gene's germline CDR1 is LNHDA and CDR2 SQIVND (reference sequence). This CDR3 has 15 amino acids. The CDR3, as DNA: TGTGCCAGTAGTACCAGATGGGAGGGTAGCTATGGCTACACCTTC. The encoded protein is CASSTRWEGSYGYTF.

The CDR3 DNA reads as TGCGCCAGCAGCCCTGACAGTACCGGCTATGGCTACACCTTC. It yields the protein CASSPDSTGYGYTF. J is TRBJ1-2 and V is TRBV5-1, with a tentative D call TRBD1 (5 bases). The CDR3 is 14 residues long. V was clipped by 4 bases and J by 4 bases, with 14 bases between them. Per the germline V gene, CDR1 is SGHRS and CDR2 is YFSETQ. Full variable domain (missing parts from reference TRBV5-1 and TRBJ1-2): KAGVTQTPRYLIKTRGQQVTLSCSPISGHRSVSWYQQTPGQGLQFLFEYFSETQRNKGNFPGRFSGRQFSNSRSEMNVSTLELGDSALYLCASSPDSTGYGYTFGSGTRLTVV.

The J gene is TRBJ1-5, the V gene TRBV28; D is possibly TRBD1 (5 bases). V lost 3 bases and J 6 bases, leaving 18 bases between the germline ends. Germline lookup yields CDR1 MDHEN and CDR2 SYDVKM. This CDR3 region has 16 residues. The CDR3, as DNA: TGTGCCAGCAGTTTTGCCGTATCCTTCGGGGGTCAGCCCCAGCATTTT. Protein: CASSFAVSFGGQPQHF.

The V and J genes are TRBV30 and TRBJ2-7; TRBD1 aligns across 7 bases. The CDR3 runs 14 residues. V was clipped by 1 base and J by 0 bases; unmatched bases: 3. Germline assignment: CDR1 GTSNPN and CDR2 SVGIG (reference sequence). The CDR3 is CAWSETGHSYEQYF. The DNA for the CDR3 is TGTGCCTGGAGTGAGACAGGGCACTCCTACGAGCAGTACTTC.

The chain has TRBV4-3 and TRBJ1-1; perhaps TRBD1 as D (6 bases). V was shortened by 3 bases and J by 2 bases, with 16 bases between the two germline ends. This CDR3 has 16 amino acids. Germline CDR1 reads LGHNA; CDR2 reads YSLEER. In nucleotides, the CDR3 is TGCGCCAGCAGCCAGGAGAGAGGGACATCAAACACTGAAGCTTTCTTT. Translation: CASSQERGTSNTEAFF.

The V call is TRBV9, the J call TRBJ1-2, with D possibly matching TRBD1 (6 bases). Germline assignment: CDR1 SGDLS and CDR2 YYNGEE. This CDR3 comprises 14 residues. With 4 bases removed from V and 6 bases from J, the gap between germline ends came to 16 bases. As DNA, the CDR3 is TGTGCCAGCAGCCGACGCGCCGGGGGCGATGGCTACACCTTC. Translation gives CASSRRAGGDGYTF. The variable domain in full, with the rest retrieved from reference TRBV9 and TRBJ1-2, is DSGVTQTPKHLITATGQRVTLRCSPRSGDLSVYWYQQSLDQGLQFLIQYYNGEERAKGNILERFSAQQFPDLHSELNLSSLELGDSALYFCASSRRAGGDGYTFGSGTRLTVV.

The chain links TRBV28 to TRBJ1-2, with 7 nucleotides matching TRBD1. The CDR3 length is 17 residues. With 2 bases clipped from V and 0 bases from J, the junction kept 9 bases outside the gene matches. Germline CDR1 is MDHEN and CDR2 is SYDVKM. The CDR3 region has the DNA TGTGCCAGCAGTTTACTGACAGGGCGAGATACTAACTATGGCTACACCTTC. Amino acids: CASSLLTGRDTNYGYTF.

Only a few counts were recorded for this clone. This chain uses TRBV14 with TRBJ2-7; D unresolved. From germline, CDR1 is SGHDN and CDR2 FVKESK. The germline V and J ends were trimmed by 4 bases and 2 bases, with 9 bases remaining between them. The CDR3 runs to 13 residues. This CDR3 is CASSPHRAYEQYF. The CDR3 nucleotides are TGTGCCAGCAGCCCTCATAGGGCCTACGAGCAGTACTTC.

Here the CDR3 DNA reads TGTGCCAGCAGCCCACTAGGGAGGCGGGGGCCGCGGGAGACCCAGTACTTC. It codes for CASSPLGRRGPRETQYF. This chain uses TRBV27 with TRBJ2-5; tentatively, D is TRBD2 (7 bases). The CDR3 runs to 17 residues. Deletions cut 6 bases from V and 5 bases from J, with 25 bases between. CDR1 MNHEY and CDR2 SMNVEV come from the germline V gene (reference sequence).

The V and J genes are TRBV19 and TRBJ1-5, with no clear D. CDR1 and CDR2 from the germline V gene are LNHDA and SQIVND (reference sequence). The V end was cut by 4 bases, the J end by 4 bases, with 14 bases between. There are 15 residues in the CDR3. CDR3 DNA: TGTGCCAGTAGTAACATCCCAGGAATAAATCAGCCCCAGCATTTT. Translated: CASSNIPGINQPQHF.

The V call is TRBV27, the J call TRBJ2-1; D is tentatively TRBD1 or TRBD2 (5 bases each). The V and J ends lost 4 bases and 5 bases respectively, with 21 bases between them. The CDR3 sequence is 17 residues long. The germline V gene encodes CDR1 MNHEY and CDR2 SMNVEV (reference sequence). CDR3 bases: TGTGCCAGCAGTTCCCCCTCTCGTCGGGACGGACACAATGAGCAGTTCTTC. Its translation: CASSSPSRRDGHNEQFF.

The chain is built from TRBV2 and TRBJ2-5, with TRBD2 as a possible D gene (6 bases). The DNA end lines up better with TRBJ2-7; the J call may be wrong. The CDR3 is made up of 14 amino acids. CDR1 and CDR2 (germline): SNHLY, FYNNEI. CDR3 region: CANVRDSSSYEQYF. The CDR3 DNA reads as TGTGCCAACGTCCGGGACTCGTCCTCCTACGAGCAGTACTTC.

This chain connects TRBV19 to TRBJ1-1; perhaps TRBD1 as D (5 bases). This CDR3 has 14 amino acids. Trimming removed 6 bases at V and 6 bases at J, with 17 bases between. The V gene's germline CDR1 is LNHDA and CDR2 SQIVND (reference sequence). CDR3 sequence reads: CASRERVGEAEAFF. The CDR3 DNA reads as TGTGCCAGTAGAGAAAGGGTGGGGGAAGCTGAAGCTTTCTTT.

This chain joins TRBV2 and TRBJ1-2; TRBD1 matches at 8 bases. Germline values: CDR1 SNHLY, CDR2 FYNNEI. V lost 9 bases and J lost 5; bases outside the gene matches: 20. The CDR3 is 17 amino acids. Here the CDR3 reads CASTSTPGTGLTYGYTF. Written as DNA, the CDR3 is TGTGCCAGTACCAGCACCCCGGGGACAGGACTTACTTATGGCTACACCTTC. Filled out from reference TRBV2 and TRBJ1-2, the complete variable domain reads EPEVTQTPSHQVTQMGQEVILRCVPISNHLYFYWYRQILGQKVEFLVSFYNNEISEKSEIFDDQFSVERPDGSNFTLKIRSTKLEDSAMYFCASTSTPGTGLTYGYTFGSGTRLTVV.

This clone was seen a single time. The rearrangement joins TRBV6-4 to TRBJ2-1, with 10 bases lining up with TRBD2. The CDR3 length is 17 residues. V was pared by 0 bases and J by 4 bases, with 6 bases of the junction left unmatched. CDR1 is MRHNA and CDR2 is SNTAGT in the germline V gene. The CDR3 reads CASSDSVSGGPYNEQFF. CDR3 DNA: TGTGCCAGCAGTGACTCGGTTAGCGGGGGGCCTTACAATGAGCAGTTCTTC.

The chain couples TRBV13 to TRBJ2-7, with D unresolved. Trimming stripped 5 bases from V and 7 bases from J, with 18 bases between. CDR3 length: 14 residues. Looked up from germline, CDR1 is PRHDT and CDR2 is FYEKMQ (reference sequence). The DNA of the CDR3 is TGTGCCAGCAGCACGCGCAACTCGGTGAGGGAGCAGTACTTC. This gives the protein CASSTRNSVREQYF.

The chain recombines TRBV2 with TRBJ2-3, with TRBD1 matching 7 bases. V lost 5 bases to trimming and J lost 5 bases; unmatched junction nucleotides: 13. The CDR3 consists of 16 residues. Germline CDR1 is SNHLY and CDR2 is FYNNEI. CDR3 protein: CASSLIPGQTLDTQYF. CDR3 DNA sequence: TGTGCCAGCAGTCTTATACCGGGACAGACTTTAGATACGCAGTATTTT. Supplemented by reference TRBV2 and TRBJ2-3, the full variable domain reads EPEVTQTPSHQVTQMGQEVILRCVPISNHLYFYWYRQILGQKVEFLVSFYNNEISEKSEIFDDQFSVERPDGSNFTLKIRSTKLEDSAMYFCASSLIPGQTLDTQYFGPGTRLTVL.

The J gene is TRBJ2-2, the V gene TRBV7-3; no reliable D call. The V gene lost 1 base and the J gene lost 7 bases, with 7 bases spanning the gap. The germline V gene has CDR1 SGHTA and CDR2 FQGTGA. The CDR3 consists of 13 residues. The CDR3 nucleotides read TGTGCCAGCAGCTTAAGGGCTCGCGGGGAGCTGTTTTTT. Its protein is CASSLRARGELFF.

As for this clone: The same CDR3 also results from other DNA sequences found in this sample. The chain carries TRBV5-4 and TRBJ2-2, with 7 bases lining up with TRBD1. This CDR3 contains 14 residues. The trim removed 2 bases at V and 8 bases at J, leaving 6 bases unmatched. The germline V gene has CDR1 SGHNT and CDR2 YYREEE (reference sequence). The CDR3 nucleotides read TGTGCCAGCAGCTTAAACAGGGGTCGGGGGGAGCTGTTTTTT. As protein: CASSLNRGRGELFF. Full variable domain (rest looked up from reference TRBV5-4 and TRBJ2-2): ETGVTQSPTHLIKTRGQQVTLRCSSQSGHNTVSWYQQALGQGPQFIFQYYREEENGRGNFPPRFSGLQFPNYSSELNVNALELDDSALYLCASSLNRGRGELFFGEGSRLTVL.

The chain employs TRBV15 and TRBJ2-6; D remains ambiguous. V gave up 4 bases and J gave up 0 bases, with 7 bases separating them. Germline V CDR1 and CDR2: LNHNV, YYDKDF (reference sequence). The CDR3 spans 15 residues. The CDR3 spells CATSKDGSGANVLTF. CDR3 DNA: TGTGCCACCAGCAAAGATGGCTCTGGGGCCAACGTCCTGACTTTC. The complete variable domain, with remaining parts taken from reference TRBV15 and TRBJ2-6, reads DAMVIQNPRYQVTQFGKPVTLSCSQTLNHNVMYWYQQKSSQAPKLLFHYYDKDFNNEADTPDNFQSRRPNTSFCFLDIRSPGLGDTAMYLCATSKDGSGANVLTFGAGSRLTVL.